This T cell receptor (beta chain) was obtained from a study of blood T cell repertoires in COVID-19. Overall study: Both acute and convalescent COVID-19 samples were obtained from the United States, Italy and Spain.

Germline V CDR1 and CDR2: SGHRS, YFSETQ. The V segment lost 2 bases and the J segment 6 bases; nucleotides outside the gene matches: 14. The length of the CDR3 is 18 residues. This table comes from immunoSEQ multiplex PCR, and its TCRdb copy is limited to in-frame clones, with some not included. Found here are approximately 47,000 clones, 86% of them singletons; the top ten hold around 2.6%. Sequenced sample: peripheral blood. The chain is built from TRBV5-1 and TRBJ2-2, with 9 nucleotides matching TRBD2. The TCR comes from a woman of 80 years or more with COVID-19, enrolled during active disease. CDR3 amino acids: CASSLPRSGGGASGELFF. The CDR3 DNA sequence: TGCGCCAGCAGCTTACCCCGCTCTGGCGGGGGGGCCTCCGGGGAGCTGTTTTTT. Using reference TRBV5-1 and TRBJ2-2 for the parts outside the CDR3, the full variable domain is KAGVTQTPRYLIKTRGQQVTLSCSPISGHRSVSWYQQTPGQGLQFLFEYFSETQRNKGNFPGRFSGRQFSNSRSEMNVSTLELGDSALYLCASSLPRSGGGASGELFFGEGSRLTVL.